The present T cell receptor (beta chain) was sequenced within a study of CD8 T cells in ankylosing spondylitis. TCRdb ran MiXCR on the 5' RACE reads and lists one entry per CDR3 protein. This table has about 440,000 distinct CDR3 sequences, 17% appearing once. Unmatched junction bases numbered 20, after V lost 6 bases and J lost 7 bases. Germline values: CDR1 MNHNS, CDR2 SASEGT. The CDR3 has 18 residues. Regarding the study as a whole: For ankylosing spondylitis blood, a TCR beta motif of roughly 8 highly homologous variants appeared characteristic. The authors reported significant enrichment of disease-linked clones in matched ankylosing spondylitis synovial fluid.

About this clonotype itself: Its antigen is not identified.

The sample taken for sequencing was blood, either unsorted or a sorted T cell fraction (not recorded which). This sequence was found in a male donor with ankylosing spondylitis. The chain couples TRBV6-1 to TRBJ2-3; 9 nucleotides line up with TRBD2. This CDR3 reads CASSPGAKVGLATNTQYF. DNA for the CDR3: TGTGCCAGCAGCCCCGGCGCGAAAGTTGGACTAGCGACGAATACGCAGTATTTT.